Shown below are 5 T cell receptor beta chains from a single sample sequenced in a study of patients and donors after allogeneic stem cell transplantation. TCRdb re-called the RT-PCR reads through MiXCR, storing one row per CDR3 protein. The repertoire includes 920,000 or so distinct CDR3 sequences, approximately 18% of them detected once, and roughly 6.4% sits in the top ten. The sequenced sample was blood, either unsorted or a sorted T cell fraction (not recorded which). These receptors came from a human donor who was either an allogeneic HSCT recipient or a stem cell or donor lymphocyte infusion donor (not recorded which). It is not recorded whose cells these are; they may come from a transplant donor.

V is TRBV5-1 and J is TRBJ1-1; 8 positions agree with TRBD1. Trimming took 2 bases from V and 3 from J; bases not matched to a gene: 15. Germline CDR1 reads SGHRS; CDR2 reads YFSETQ. This CDR3 spans 18 amino acids. The CDR3 loop reads CASSFSGTGLRGDTEAFF. CDR3 nucleotide sequence: TGCGCCAGCAGCTTCAGCGGGACAGGTCTCCGCGGGGACACTGAAGCTTTCTTT.

The chain carries TRBV30 and TRBJ1-5; D possibly corresponds to TRBD1 (5 bases). Trimming took off 1 base at V and 0 bases at J, with 7 bases between the two ends. The CDR3 is made up of 14 amino acids. Germline-derived CDR1 and CDR2 are GTSNPN and SVGIG (reference sequence). CDR3 loop: CAWSGGASNQPQHF. CDR3 sequence (DNA): TGTGCCTGGAGTGGAGGGGCTAGCAATCAGCCCCAGCATTTT.

This chain uses TRBV11-3 with TRBJ2-1; D tentatively fits TRBD1 or TRBD2 (5 bases each). The CDR3 sequence is 15 residues long. V was trimmed by 10 bases and J by 4 bases, leaving 20 bases between them. Germline-derived CDR1 and CDR2 are SGHNT and YENEEA. CDR3: CATSTVRGPYNEQFF. The CDR3 coding sequence is TGTGCCACCTCAACAGTCCGGGGCCCTTACAATGAGCAGTTCTTC.

This clonotype has only a few counts. V and J are TRBV9 and TRBJ2-3, with a possible D match to TRBD2 (6 bases). From germline, CDR1 is SGDLS and CDR2 YYNGEE. The germline V and J ends were trimmed by 1 base and 4 bases, with 13 bases remaining between them. The CDR3 spans 15 residues. DNA of the CDR3: TGTGCCAGCAGCGTATGGGGCGGGGCCCCAGATACGCAGTATTTT. Translated, it gives CASSVWGGAPDTQYF.

A few counts support this clonotype. V and J are TRBV4-2 and TRBJ2-4; D may be TRBD1 or TRBD2 (6 bases each). The CDR3 is made up of 17 amino acids. Germline V CDR1 and CDR2: LGHNA, YNFKEQ. Trimming took off 1 base at V and 2 bases at J, with 15 bases between the two ends. This CDR3 reads CASSQVLRGASKNIQYF. The CDR3 DNA reads TGTGCCAGCAGCCAAGTCTTGAGGGGGGCATCCAAAAACATTCAGTACTTC.